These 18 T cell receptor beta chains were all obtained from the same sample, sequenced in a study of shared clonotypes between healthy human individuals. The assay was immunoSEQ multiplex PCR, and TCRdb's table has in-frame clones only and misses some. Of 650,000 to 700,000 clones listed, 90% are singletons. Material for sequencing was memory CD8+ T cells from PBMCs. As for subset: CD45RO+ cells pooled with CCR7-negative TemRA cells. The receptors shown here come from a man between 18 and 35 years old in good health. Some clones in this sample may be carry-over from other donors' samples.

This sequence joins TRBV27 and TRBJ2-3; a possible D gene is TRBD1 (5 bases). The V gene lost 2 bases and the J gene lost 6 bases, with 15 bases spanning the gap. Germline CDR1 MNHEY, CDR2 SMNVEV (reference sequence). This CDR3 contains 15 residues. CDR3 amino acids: CASSLIGARVDTQYF. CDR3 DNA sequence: TGTGCCAGCAGTTTAATTGGGGCCCGGGTCGATACGCAGTATTTT.

The CDR3 region is CASSQGAPYNEQFF. The CDR3 nucleotides are TGTGCCAGCAGCCAAGGGGCCCCCTACAATGAGCAGTTCTTC. The V gene is TRBV4-2, the J gene TRBJ2-1; D uncertain. Germline values: CDR1 LGHNA, CDR2 YNFKEQ. The CDR3 spans 14 residues. Trimming took off 1 base at V and 2 bases at J, with 6 bases between the two ends.

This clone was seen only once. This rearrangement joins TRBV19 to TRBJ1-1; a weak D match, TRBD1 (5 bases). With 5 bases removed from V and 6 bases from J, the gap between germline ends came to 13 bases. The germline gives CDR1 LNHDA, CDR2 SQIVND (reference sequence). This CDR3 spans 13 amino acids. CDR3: CASSLRGTPEAFF. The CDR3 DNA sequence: TGTGCCAGTAGTCTACGGGGCACGCCTGAAGCTTTCTTT.

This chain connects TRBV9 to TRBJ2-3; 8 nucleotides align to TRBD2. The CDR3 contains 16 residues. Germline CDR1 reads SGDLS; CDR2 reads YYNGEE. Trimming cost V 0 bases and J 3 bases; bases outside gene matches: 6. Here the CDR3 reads CASSVAQAGVTDTQYF. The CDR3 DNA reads TGTGCCAGCAGCGTAGCTCAAGCGGGAGTGACAGATACGCAGTATTTT.

The CDR3 sequence is CASSLVSGSSYNEQFF. The CDR3 DNA sequence: TGTGCCAGCAGCTTAGTCAGCGGGAGCTCCTACAATGAGCAGTTCTTC. This chain uses TRBV7-2 with TRBJ2-1; 8 nucleotides agree with TRBD2. V dropped 1 base and J dropped 0; count of bases not matched to a gene: 2. In germline, CDR1 is SGHTA, CDR2 FQGNSA. CDR3 length: 16 residues.

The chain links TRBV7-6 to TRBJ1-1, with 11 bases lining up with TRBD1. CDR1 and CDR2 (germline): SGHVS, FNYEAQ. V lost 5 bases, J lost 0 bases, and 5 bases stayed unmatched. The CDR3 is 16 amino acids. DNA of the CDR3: TGTGCCAGCAGCGACCGGGACAGGGGGTTGAACACTGAAGCTTTCTTT. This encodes CASSDRDRGLNTEAFF.

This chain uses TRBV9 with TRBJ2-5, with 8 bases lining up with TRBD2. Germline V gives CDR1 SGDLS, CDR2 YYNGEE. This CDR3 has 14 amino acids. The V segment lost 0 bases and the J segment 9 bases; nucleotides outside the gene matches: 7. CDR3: CASSVAGAGEAQYF. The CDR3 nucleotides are TGTGCCAGCAGCGTAGCGGGAGCGGGGGAGGCCCAGTACTTC.

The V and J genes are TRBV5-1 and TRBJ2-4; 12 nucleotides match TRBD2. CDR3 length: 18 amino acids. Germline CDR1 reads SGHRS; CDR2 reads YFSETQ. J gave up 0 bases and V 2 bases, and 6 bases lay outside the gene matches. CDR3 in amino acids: CASSLRTSGTLAKNIQYF. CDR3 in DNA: TGCGCCAGCAGCTTACGGACTAGCGGGACCCTAGCCAAAAACATTCAGTACTTC.

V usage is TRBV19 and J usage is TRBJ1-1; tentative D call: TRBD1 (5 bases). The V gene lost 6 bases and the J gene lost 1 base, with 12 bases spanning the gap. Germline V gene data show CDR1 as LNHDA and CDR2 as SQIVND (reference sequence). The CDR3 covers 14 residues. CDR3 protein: CASRELQANTEAFF. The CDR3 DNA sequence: TGTGCCAGTAGGGAACTACAGGCGAACACTGAAGCTTTCTTT.

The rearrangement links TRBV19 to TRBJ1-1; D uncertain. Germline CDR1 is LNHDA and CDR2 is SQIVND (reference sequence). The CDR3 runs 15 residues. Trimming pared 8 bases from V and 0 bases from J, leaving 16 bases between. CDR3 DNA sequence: TGTGCCAGTGGGCACGCCGAGAAGCTGAACACTGAAGCTTTCTTT. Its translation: CASGHAEKLNTEAFF.

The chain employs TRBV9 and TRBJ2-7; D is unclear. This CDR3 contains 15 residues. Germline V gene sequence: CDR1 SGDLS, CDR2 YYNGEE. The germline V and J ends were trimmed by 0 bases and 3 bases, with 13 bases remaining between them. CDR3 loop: CASSVGPPGVYEQYF. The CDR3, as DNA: TGTGCCAGCAGCGTAGGTCCCCCTGGGGTCTACGAGCAGTACTTC.

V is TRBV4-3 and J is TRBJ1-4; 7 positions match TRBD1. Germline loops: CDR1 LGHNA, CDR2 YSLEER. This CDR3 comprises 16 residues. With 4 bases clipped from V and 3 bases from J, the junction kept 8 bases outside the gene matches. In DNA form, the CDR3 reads TGCGCCAGCAGCCGAATTACAGGGGTGGCTAATGAAAAACTGTTTTTT. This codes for CASSRITGVANEKLFF.

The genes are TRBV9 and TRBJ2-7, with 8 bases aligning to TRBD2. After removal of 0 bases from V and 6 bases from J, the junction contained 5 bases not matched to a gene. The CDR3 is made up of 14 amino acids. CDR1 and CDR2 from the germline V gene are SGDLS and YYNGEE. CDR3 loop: CASSVEGLAGEQYF. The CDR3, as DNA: TGTGCCAGCAGCGTAGAGGGTCTAGCGGGCGAGCAGTACTTC.

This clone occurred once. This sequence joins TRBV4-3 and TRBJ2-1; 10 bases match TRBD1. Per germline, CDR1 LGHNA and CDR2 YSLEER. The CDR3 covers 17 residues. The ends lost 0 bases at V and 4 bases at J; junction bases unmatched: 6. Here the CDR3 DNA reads TGCGCCAGCAGCCAAGATCTCGACAGGGGGCCTTACAATGAGCAGTTCTTC. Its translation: CASSQDLDRGPYNEQFF.

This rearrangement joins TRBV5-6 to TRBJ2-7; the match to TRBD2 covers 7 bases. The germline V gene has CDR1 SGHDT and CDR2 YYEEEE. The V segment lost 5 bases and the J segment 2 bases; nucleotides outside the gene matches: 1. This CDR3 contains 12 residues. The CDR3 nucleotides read TGTGCCAGCAGTGGGGGGGCCTACGAGCAGTACTTC. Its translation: CASSGGAYEQYF.

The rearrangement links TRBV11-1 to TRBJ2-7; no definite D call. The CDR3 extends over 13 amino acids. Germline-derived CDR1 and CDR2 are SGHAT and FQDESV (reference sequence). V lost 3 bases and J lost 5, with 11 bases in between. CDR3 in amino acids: CASSLPGYDEQYF. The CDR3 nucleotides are TGTGCCAGCAGCTTGCCGGGTTACGACGAGCAGTACTTC. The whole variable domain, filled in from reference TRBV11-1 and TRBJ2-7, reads EAEVAQSPRYKITEKSQAVAFWCDPISGHATLYWYRQILGQGPELLVQFQDESVVDDSQLPKDRFSAERLKGVDSTLKIQPAELGDSAMYLCASSLPGYDEQYFGPGTRLTVT.

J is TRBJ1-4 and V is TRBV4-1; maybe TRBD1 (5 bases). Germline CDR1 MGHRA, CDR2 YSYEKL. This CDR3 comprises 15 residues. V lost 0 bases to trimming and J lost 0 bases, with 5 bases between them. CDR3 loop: CASSQEGATNEKLFF. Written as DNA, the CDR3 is TGCGCCAGCAGCCAAGAGGGGGCAACTAATGAAAAACTGTTTTTT.

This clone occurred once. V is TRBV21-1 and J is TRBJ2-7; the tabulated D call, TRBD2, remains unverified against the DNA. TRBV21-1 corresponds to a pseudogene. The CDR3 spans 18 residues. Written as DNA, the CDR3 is TGTGCCAGCAGCTTCCGCGGGGGCCTAGCGGCTTGTTTCTACGAGCAGTACTTC. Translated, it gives CASSFRGGLAACFYEQYF.